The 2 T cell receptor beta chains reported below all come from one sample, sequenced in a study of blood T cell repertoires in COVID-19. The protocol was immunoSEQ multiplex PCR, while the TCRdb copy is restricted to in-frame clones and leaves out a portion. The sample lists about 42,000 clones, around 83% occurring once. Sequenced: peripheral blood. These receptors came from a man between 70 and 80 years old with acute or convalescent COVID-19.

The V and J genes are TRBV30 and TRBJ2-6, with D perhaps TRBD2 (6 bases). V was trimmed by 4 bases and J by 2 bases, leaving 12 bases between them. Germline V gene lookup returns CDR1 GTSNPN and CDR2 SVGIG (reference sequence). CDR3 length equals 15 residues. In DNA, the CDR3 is TGTGCCTGGATGGAGGGGATGGCTGGGGCCAACGTCCTGACTTTC. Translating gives CAWMEGMAGANVLTF.

The CDR3 sequence: CSVVDRGAGANVLTF. CDR3 DNA: TGCAGCGTTGTGGACAGGGGGGCTGGGGCCAACGTCCTGACTTTC. The chain employs TRBV29-1 and TRBJ2-6, with 10 bases fitting TRBD1. This CDR3 is 15 amino acids long. J gave up 2 bases and V 4 bases, and 2 bases lay outside the gene matches. CDR1 and CDR2 from the germline V gene are SQVTM and ANQGSEA.